The following is a T cell receptor (beta chain) sequence with its context. The data were taken from a study of blood T cell repertoires in COVID-19. Whole-study context: COVID-19 samples, acute and convalescent, were from the United States, Italy and Spain.

Methods used by the authors: From reference gene primer amplification, estimates of nucleated cell counts were derived. Using immunoSEQ multiplex PCR, the repertoire was profiled, and TCRdb retains in-frame clones only, with some absent. The V and J calls and clone size are taken from that table; D and trimming were inferred from the DNA. The sample includes roughly 100,000 clones, 70% to 90% of them seen just once. The V gene's germline CDR1 is SGHAT and CDR2 FQNNGV. The ends were cut back, 4 bases at V and 2 bases at J, with 8 bases in the middle. CDR3 length: 13 amino acids. The rearrangement uses TRBV11-2 and TRBJ1-2, with D perhaps matching TRBD1 (5 bases). Sequencing was done on a sample of peripheral blood. The sequence came from a human donor in a cohort sampled during active COVID-19. CDR3 sequence (DNA): TGTGCCAGCAGCTCAGGGATGAACTATGGCTACACCTTC. Translated, it gives CASSSGMNYGYTF.